In this sample, the clone carrying this TCR beta chain turned up a few times. Antigen specificity is unknown. The V end was cut by 6 bases, the J end by 2 bases, with 20 bases between. The CDR3 totals 15 residues. The germline V gene has CDR1 SQVTM and CDR2 ANQGSEA. This record belongs to a study of beta chain features in type 1 diabetes. Background on the study: Regarding age, gender and cell yields, patients proved similar to healthy donors. Sorted cells examined across all samples numbered 100 million to 140 million.

Whole-study findings and limits: TCRB CDR3s were moderately but significantly shorter in Type 1 diabetes patients in all four CD4+ subsets. PCR might show a preference for shorter templates, equally across patients and controls. Insertion counts at VDJ junctions were lower in type 1 diabetes patients, who also showed more deletions there.

Sequencing targeted expressed TCRB transcripts, as all isolated RNA had been reverse transcribed. Assay: immunoSEQ multiplex PCR; the TCRdb copy retains only in-frame clones and omits some. The sample has about 160,000 clones; 6.5% to 8.5% are singletons. The sample consisted of central memory CD4+ T cells from blood. This sequence was found in a man between 18 and 29 years old with type 1 diabetes. The rearrangement joins TRBV29-1 to TRBJ2-7; D might be TRBD2 (5 bases). The CDR3 reads CSVRLSAGSTYEQYF. The DNA for the CDR3 is TGCAGCGTCAGGTTATCGGCGGGCAGCACCTACGAGCAGTACTTC.